This record covers a single T cell receptor beta chain. This sample is part of a study of blood T cell repertoires in COVID-19. Produced via immunoSEQ multiplex PCR; TCRdb's table is partial and in-frame only. The data hold some 150,000 clones, with approximately 86% observed a single time. The V and J ends lost 5 bases and 8 bases respectively, with 15 bases between them. Germline-derived CDR1 and CDR2 are LNHNV and YYDKDF (reference sequence). There are 14 residues in the CDR3. Source material: peripheral blood. This TCR came from a woman in her sixties who had recovered from COVID-19. The rearrangement joins TRBV15 to TRBJ1-4; D is unresolved. The CDR3 DNA follows: TGTGCCACCAGCCCCGGACTTACGGGGGAAAAACTGTTTTTT. This sequence encodes CATSPGLTGEKLFF.